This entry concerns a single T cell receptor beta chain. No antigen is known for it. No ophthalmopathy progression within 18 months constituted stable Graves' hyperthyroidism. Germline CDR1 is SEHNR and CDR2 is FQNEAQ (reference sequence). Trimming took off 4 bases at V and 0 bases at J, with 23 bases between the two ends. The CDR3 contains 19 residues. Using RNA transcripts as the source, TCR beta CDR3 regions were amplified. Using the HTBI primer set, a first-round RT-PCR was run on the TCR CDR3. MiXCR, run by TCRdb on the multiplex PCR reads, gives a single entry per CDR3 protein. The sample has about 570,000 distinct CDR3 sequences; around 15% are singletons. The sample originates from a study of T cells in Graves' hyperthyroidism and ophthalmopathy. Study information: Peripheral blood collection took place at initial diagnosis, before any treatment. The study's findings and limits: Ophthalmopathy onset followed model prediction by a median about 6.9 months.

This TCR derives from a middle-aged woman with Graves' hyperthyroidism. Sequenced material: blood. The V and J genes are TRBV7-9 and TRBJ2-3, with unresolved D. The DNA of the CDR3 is TGTGCCAGCAGCTCGAGATCCCCCGATCGGCGTGCTAGCACAGATACGCAGTATTTT. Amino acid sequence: CASSSRSPDRRASTDTQYF. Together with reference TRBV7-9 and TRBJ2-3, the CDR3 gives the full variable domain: DTGVSQNPRHKITKRGQNVTFRCDPISEHNRLYWYRQTLGQGPEFLTYFQNEAQLEKSRLLSDRFSAERPKGSFSTLEIQRTEQGDSAMYLCASSSRSPDRRASTDTQYFGPGTRLTVL.